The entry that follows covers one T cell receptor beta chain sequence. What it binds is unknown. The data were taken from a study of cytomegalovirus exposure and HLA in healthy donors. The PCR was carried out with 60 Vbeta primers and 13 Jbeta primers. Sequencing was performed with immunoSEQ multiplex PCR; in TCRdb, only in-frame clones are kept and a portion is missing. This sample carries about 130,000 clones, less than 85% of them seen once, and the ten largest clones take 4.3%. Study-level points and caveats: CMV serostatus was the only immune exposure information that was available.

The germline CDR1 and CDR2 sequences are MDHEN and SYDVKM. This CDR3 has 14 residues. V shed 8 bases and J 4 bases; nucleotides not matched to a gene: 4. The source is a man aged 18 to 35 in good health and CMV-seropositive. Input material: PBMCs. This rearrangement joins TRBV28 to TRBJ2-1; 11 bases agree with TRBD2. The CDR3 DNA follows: TGTGCCAGCGCGGGGACTAGCGGTTACAATGAGCAGTTCTTC. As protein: CASAGTSGYNEQFF.